This TCR beta chain is drawn from a study of neurological immune-mediated disorders. This CDR3 comprises 12 residues. Germline lookup yields CDR1 SGHTA and CDR2 FQGTGA. Trimming shortened V by 5 bases and J by 4 bases, and 7 bases separated the two germline ends. This clonotype was seen at least ten times. Its antigen is unidentified. Findings and caveats of the study: Expanded clones shared no CDR3 amino acid sequences across subjects, suggesting private repertoires in all groups.

The cDNA came from 5'RACE with 10-nucleotide random UMIs. TCRdb used MiXCR to reprocess the 5' RACE reads, holding one entry per CDR3 protein. The table lists some 60,000 distinct CDR3 sequences, approximately 4.6% of them singletons. Specimen: PBMCs. The V and J genes are TRBV7-3 and TRBJ2-3; no clear D. The sequence was obtained from a woman aged 45-60 years with multiple sclerosis. The CDR3 here is CASSRGADTQYF. For the CDR3, the DNA is TGTGCCAGCAGCCGTGGGGCAGATACGCAGTATTTT.